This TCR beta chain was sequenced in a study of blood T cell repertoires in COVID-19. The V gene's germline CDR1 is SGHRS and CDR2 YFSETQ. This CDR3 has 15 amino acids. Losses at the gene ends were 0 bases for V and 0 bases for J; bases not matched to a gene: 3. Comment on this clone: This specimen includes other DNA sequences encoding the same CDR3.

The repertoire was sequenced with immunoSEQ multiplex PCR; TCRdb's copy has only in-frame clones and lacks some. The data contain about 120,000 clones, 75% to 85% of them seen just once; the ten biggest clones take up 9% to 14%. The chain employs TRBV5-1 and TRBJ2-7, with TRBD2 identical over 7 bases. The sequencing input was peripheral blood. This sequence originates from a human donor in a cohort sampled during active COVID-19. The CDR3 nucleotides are TGCGCCAGCAGCTTGGCCGGGGGGAGCTCCTACGAGCAGTACTTC. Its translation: CASSLAGGSSYEQYF.